Described below is a single TCR beta chain sequence and its context. Its antigen is currently unknown. The data are from a study of vaccination and CD4 T cells after COVID-19. Sequencing of the DNA from cultured CD4+ T cells was carried out with the Oncomine TCR Beta short-read assay. After culture, CD4+ T cells served as the source for genomic DNA extraction. TCRdb itself ran the PCR reads through MiXCR, one entry per CDR3 protein. Of approximately 11,000 distinct CDR3 sequences detected, approximately 40% appear once; the ten largest clones hold 25% to 30%. V shed 0 bases, J shed 5 bases, and the junction held 2 bases outside the gene matches. The CDR3 extends over 14 amino acids. The germline CDR1 and CDR2 sequences are DFQATT and SNEGSKA (reference sequence). Treatment in this sample: roughly 11-day PBMC culture with coronavirus spike peptide pools or control peptides (ViraFEST assay). The culture of roughly 2 million PBMCs per well included approximately 9.3 IU/ml IL-2 and roughly 10 ug/ml peptide pools.

The study, taken as a whole, reports: Early timepoints after natural infection were not analyzed in these convalescent patients.

The V and J genes are TRBV20-1 and TRBJ2-3; TRBD2 matches 10 bases. This TCR was recovered from a human donor who had recovered from COVID-19. Sequencing was carried out using CD4+ T cells from blood, cultured in vitro. The CDR3: CSARDQRGGDTQYF. CDR3 in DNA: TGCAGTGCTAGAGATCAGCGGGGGGGAGATACGCAGTATTTT.